The source of this TCR beta chain is a study of CD8 T cells in ankylosing spondylitis. The ends lost 6 bases at V and 2 bases at J; junction bases unmatched: 13. The CDR3 has 18 residues. Germline V gene lookup returns CDR1 LNHDA and CDR2 SQIVND (reference sequence). This clonotype was detected a few times. One entry per CDR3 protein results from TCRdb running MiXCR on the 5' RACE reads. Found here are about 160,000 distinct CDR3 sequences, 15% to 20% of them singletons; the top ten hold about 7.8%. Specimen: blood, either unsorted or a sorted T cell fraction (not recorded which). V usage is TRBV19 and J usage is TRBJ2-7; 13 nucleotides align to TRBD2. This TCR was recovered from a male donor with ankylosing spondylitis or in good health (not recorded which). The CDR3: CASSPGLAGSRVTYEQYF. The DNA for the CDR3 is TGTGCCAGTAGCCCGGGACTAGCGGGGTCCCGCGTTACCTACGAGCAGTACTTC. Drawing the rest from reference TRBV19 and TRBJ2-7, the complete variable domain is DGGITQSPKYLFRKEGQNVTLSCEQNLNHDAMYWYRQDPGQGLRLIYYSQIVNDFQKGDIAEGYSVSREKKESFPLTVTSAQKNPTAFYLCASSPGLAGSRVTYEQYFGPGTRLTVT.